The clone carrying this TCR beta chain was picked up a small number of times. These data come from a study of neoadjuvant anti-PD-1 for oral cavity cancer. Sample time point: after neoadjuvant nivolumab, at surgical resection. Patients were newly diagnosed with stage II-IVA oral cavity squamous cell carcinoma without prior systemic or radiation treatment. Produced via immunoSEQ multiplex PCR; TCRdb's table is partial and in-frame only. The sample carries 35,000 to 40,000 clones, more than 35% recorded once. CDR1 is ENHRY and CDR2 is SYGVKD in the germline V gene. V lost 5 bases to trimming and J lost 7 bases, with 7 bases between them. This CDR3 is built from 11 residues.

The sequence derives from a person between 40 and 85 years old with oral cavity squamous cell carcinoma. The J gene is TRBJ2-3, the V gene TRBV10-3, with D hard to call. Here the sequenced sample was tumor tissue, taken after nivolumab (anti-PD-1) treatment. Written as DNA, the CDR3 is TGTGCCATCAGTCATTTCTATACGCAGTATTTT. It is translated as CAISHFYTQYF.